This T cell receptor (beta chain) was recovered during a study of cytomegalovirus exposure and HLA in healthy donors. Regarding the study as a whole: Rare sequences made up most TCRs, while some public TCRs were found in many donors.

This CDR3 comprises 15 residues. Germline V gene data show CDR1 as SGHTA and CDR2 as FQGTGA. V lost 4 bases, J lost 3 bases, and 6 bases stayed unmatched. Primers: 60 Vbeta forward and 13 Jbeta reverse. The repertoire was sequenced with immunoSEQ multiplex PCR; TCRdb's copy has only in-frame clones and lacks some. The data show 150,000 or so clones, about 70% seen once. In the case of this clone: Its antigen is unknown.

The TCR comes from a man aged 18 to 35 in good health and CMV-seronegative. Sequencing was performed on PBMCs. The V call is TRBV7-3, the J call TRBJ2-1, with 7 nucleotides matching TRBD1. For the CDR3, the DNA is TGTGCCAGCAGCTCACCGGGACAGAGCTACAATGAGCAGTTCTTC. Protein sequence: CASSSPGQSYNEQFF.